This entry lists 13 T cell receptor beta chains sequenced from one sample in a study of identical twins. MiXCR was run by TCRdb on the 5' RACE reads, yielding one entry per CDR3 protein. The sample shows approximately 600,000 distinct CDR3 sequences, 7.1% of them seen only once. These data were also reused for a study on yellow fever vaccine responses in identical twins.

Sequenced input: PBMCs. All receptors come from a woman aged 18-29 years in good health.

This clonotype has a count of ten or more. The genes are TRBV2 and TRBJ2-2, with a weak D call TRBD2 (6 bases). Germline-derived CDR1 and CDR2 are SNHLY and FYNNEI. This CDR3 has 16 residues. V lost 6 bases and J 1 base, leaving 15 bases between the germline ends. The CDR3 nucleotides are TGTGCCAGCAGCCGCGAGATGGGGGGGAACACCGGGGAGCTGTTTTTT. Translating it yields CASSREMGGNTGELFF.

This clonotype was counted between two and nine times. V and J are TRBV10-3 and TRBJ2-1; D is undetermined. Trimming took off 2 bases at V and 7 bases at J, with 15 bases between the two ends. This CDR3 has 15 amino acids. Germline-derived CDR1 and CDR2 are ENHRY and SYGVKD. DNA of the CDR3: TGTGCCATCAGTGAGACCGGGTCAATTGGGAATGAGCAGTTCTTC. It is translated as CAISETGSIGNEQFF.

This clonotype has more than one count but fewer than ten. The chain combines TRBV2 with TRBJ2-1; 10 nucleotides agree with TRBD2. The CDR3 is made up of 17 amino acids. CDR1 is SNHLY, CDR2 FYNNEI, per germline. V lost 8 bases and J lost 2; bases outside the gene matches: 12. CDR3 region: CASPRGLAGETYNEQFF. CDR3 bases: TGTGCCAGCCCCCGGGGCCTAGCGGGAGAAACCTACAATGAGCAGTTCTTC. The complete variable domain, with remaining parts taken from reference TRBV2 and TRBJ2-1, reads EPEVTQTPSHQVTQMGQEVILRCVPISNHLYFYWYRQILGQKVEFLVSFYNNEISEKSEIFDDQFSVERPDGSNFTLKIRSTKLEDSAMYFCASPRGLAGETYNEQFFGPGTRLTVL.

This clonotype occurred a few times. The J gene is TRBJ2-7, the V gene TRBV5-6, with D maybe TRBD1 (6 bases). Trimming pared 3 bases from V and 3 bases from J, leaving 10 bases between. The germline V gene has CDR1 SGHDT and CDR2 YYEEEE. This CDR3 region has 13 residues. CDR3 DNA sequence: TGTGCCAGCAGCTCAGGGGACCGCTACGAGCAGTACGTC. Protein: CASSSGDRYEQYV.

The rearrangement links TRBV24-1 to TRBJ2-3; 11 nucleotides align to TRBD2. Per the germline V gene, CDR1 is KGHDR and CDR2 is SFDVKD. The CDR3 length is 18 residues. Trimming removed 1 base from V and 0 bases from J; junction bases left unmatched: 5. DNA of the CDR3: TGTGCCACCAGTGATTTTAGCGGGAGGGCCTCTAGCACAGATACGCAGTATTTT. Residues: CATSDFSGRASSTDTQYF.

This clonotype has ten or more counts. The chain is built from TRBV29-1 and TRBJ2-3; D call uncertain. V lost 4 bases to trimming and J lost 0 bases, with 14 bases between them. The CDR3 is 15 amino acids. Germline-derived CDR1 and CDR2 are SQVTM and ANQGSEA. The CDR3 reads CSVAASVSSTDTQYF. CDR3 coding DNA: TGCAGCGTTGCCGCTAGTGTTTCTAGCACAGATACGCAGTATTTT.

This chain uses TRBV9 with TRBJ2-7; 9 bases align to TRBD2. Germline assignment: CDR1 SGDLS and CDR2 YYNGEE. CDR3 length equals 16 residues. The ends lost 0 bases at V and 1 base at J; junction bases unmatched: 5. The CDR3 region is CASSVGVSGGSYEQYF. Here the CDR3 DNA reads TGTGCCAGCAGCGTAGGGGTTAGCGGGGGATCCTACGAGCAGTACTTC.

This clonotype turned up a few times. The rearrangement uses TRBV28 and TRBJ2-7, with a tentative D call TRBD2 (6 bases). CDR1 and CDR2 (germline): MDHEN, SYDVKM. This CDR3 spans 12 amino acids. Trimming removed 8 bases at V and 2 bases at J, with 10 bases between. CDR3 sequence reads: CASGGLPYEQYF. The CDR3 nucleotides read TGTGCCAGCGGAGGACTACCCTACGAGCAGTACTTC.

There are a few counts of this clonotype. J is TRBJ2-5 and V is TRBV4-1; 11 bases map to TRBD1. J was trimmed by 5 bases and V by 5 bases; bases with no gene match: 13. CDR1 is MGHRA, CDR2 YSYEKL, per germline. This CDR3 has 17 amino acids. In DNA, the CDR3 is TGCGCCAGCAGCTACCGACCCGGGACAGGGGGTATCGAGACCCAGTACTTC. It translates to CASSYRPGTGGIETQYF.

In this sample, this clonotype turned up many times. The chain is built from TRBV5-1 and TRBJ2-1, with no clear D. The CDR3 consists of 12 residues. CDR1 is SGHRS, CDR2 YFSETQ, per germline. With 0 bases removed from V and 8 bases from J, the gap between germline ends came to 6 bases. CDR3 in DNA: TGCGCCAGCAGCTTGGCATACGATGAGCAGTTCTTC. This codes for CASSLAYDEQFF.

In its sample, this clonotype was seen a few times. J is TRBJ2-2 and V is TRBV6-5; 9 nucleotides match TRBD1. This CDR3 has 16 residues. Trimming took 4 bases from V and 5 from J; bases not matched to a gene: 8. Germline V gene data show CDR1 as MNHEY and CDR2 as SVGAGI. The chain's CDR3 is CASSWAQGARTGELFF. The DNA of the CDR3 is TGTGCCAGCAGTTGGGCACAGGGGGCGCGGACCGGGGAGCTGTTTTTT.

The V call is TRBV4-1, the J call TRBJ1-1, with 8 bases identical to TRBD1. V dropped 9 bases and J dropped 0; count of bases not matched to a gene: 6. This CDR3 spans 14 amino acids. Germline lookup yields CDR1 MGHRA and CDR2 YSYEKL. The CDR3 bases are TGCGCCAGTGCAGGGGGCTTGATGAACACTGAAGCTTTCTTT. Protein sequence: CASAGGLMNTEAFF.

This clonotype was detected a few times. The gene calls are TRBV7-9 and TRBJ1-2, with a weak D call TRBD1 (6 bases). The CDR3 runs to 13 residues. Germline-derived CDR1 and CDR2 are SEHNR and FQNEAQ (reference sequence). With 8 bases removed from V and 4 bases from J, the gap between germline ends came to 14 bases. CDR3 loop: CASYGQTSYGYTF. The CDR3 nucleotides read TGTGCCAGCTATGGACAGACCTCCTATGGCTACACCTTC.